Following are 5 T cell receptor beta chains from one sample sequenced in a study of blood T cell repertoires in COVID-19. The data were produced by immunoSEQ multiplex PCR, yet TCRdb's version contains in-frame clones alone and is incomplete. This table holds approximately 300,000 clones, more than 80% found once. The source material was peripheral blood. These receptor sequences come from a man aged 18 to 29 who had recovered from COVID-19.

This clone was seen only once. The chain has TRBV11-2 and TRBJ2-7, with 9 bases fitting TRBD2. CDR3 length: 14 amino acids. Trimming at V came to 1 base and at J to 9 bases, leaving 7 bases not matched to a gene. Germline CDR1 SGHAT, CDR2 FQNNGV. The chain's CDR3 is CASSLASGTEGQYF. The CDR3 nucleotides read TGTGCCAGCAGCTTAGCTAGCGGGACCGAGGGGCAGTACTTC.

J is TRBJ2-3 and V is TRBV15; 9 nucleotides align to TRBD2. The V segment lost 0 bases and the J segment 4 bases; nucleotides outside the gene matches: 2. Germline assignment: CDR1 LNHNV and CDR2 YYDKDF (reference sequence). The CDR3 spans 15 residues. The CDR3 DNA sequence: TGTGCCACCAGCAGAGATGCGGGAGGGCCAGATACGCAGTATTTT. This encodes CATSRDAGGPDTQYF.

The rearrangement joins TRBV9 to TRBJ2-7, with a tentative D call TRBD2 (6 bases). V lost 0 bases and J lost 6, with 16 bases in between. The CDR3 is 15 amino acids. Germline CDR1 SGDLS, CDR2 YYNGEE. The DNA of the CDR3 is TGTGCCAGCAGCGTAGAAGACGGGAGAGTCTCCGAGCAGTACTTC. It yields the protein CASSVEDGRVSEQYF.

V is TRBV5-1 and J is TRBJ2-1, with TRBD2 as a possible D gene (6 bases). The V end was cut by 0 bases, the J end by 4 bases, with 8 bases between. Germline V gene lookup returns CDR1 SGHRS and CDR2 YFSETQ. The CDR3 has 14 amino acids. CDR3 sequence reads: CASSLDGGYNEQFF. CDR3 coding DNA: TGCGCCAGCAGCTTGGATGGAGGGTACAATGAGCAGTTCTTC.

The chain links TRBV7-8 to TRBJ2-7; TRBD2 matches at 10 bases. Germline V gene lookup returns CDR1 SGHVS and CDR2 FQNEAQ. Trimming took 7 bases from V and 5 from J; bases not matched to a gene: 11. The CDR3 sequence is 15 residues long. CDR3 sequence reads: CASTPGGLAANEQYF. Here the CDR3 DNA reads TGTGCCAGCACCCCCGGCGGACTAGCGGCCAACGAGCAGTACTTC.